The following is a T cell receptor (beta chain) sequence with its context. The record originates from a study of shared clonotypes between healthy human individuals. Using immunoSEQ multiplex PCR, the repertoire was profiled, and TCRdb retains in-frame clones only, with some absent. Of under 200,000 clones detected, 85% to 95% appear once; the ten largest clones hold roughly 0.07%. The CDR3 loop spans 16 amino acids. Germline CDR1 and CDR2: SGHRS and YFSETQ. Losses at the gene ends were 2 bases for V and 1 base for J; bases not matched to a gene: 2. J is TRBJ2-1 and V is TRBV5-1, with 11 bases aligning to TRBD2. The specimen was naive CD4+ T cells sorted from blood. Sample subset: CD45RA+ positively selected. The receptor was isolated from a woman in her twenties or thirties in good health. The CDR3, as DNA: TGCGCCAGCAGCTTACGGACTAGCGGGTCCTACAATGAGCAGTTCTTC. This gives the protein CASSLRTSGSYNEQFF.